These 24 T cell receptor beta chains were sequenced from one sample in a study of CD8+CD57+ T cells in acquired aplastic anemia. Both TCR beta VDJ combination and CDR3 sequence profiling were carried out. Genomic DNA was the template for this profiling. One entry per CDR3 protein results from TCRdb running MiXCR on the reads. The repertoire holds 150,000 to 200,000 distinct CDR3 sequences, with less than 60% as singletons. Patients picked for sequencing had shown CD8+CD57+ cell expansion detected by flow cytometry. What was sequenced was sorted CD4+, CD8+, or CD8+CD57+ T cells (not recorded which) from PBMCs. The receptors were gathered from a human donor with aplastic anemia.

This clonotype was found many times. V gene TRBV5-1 combines with J gene TRBJ2-7; perhaps TRBD1 as D (6 bases). Germline CDR1 reads SGHRS; CDR2 reads YFSETQ. The CDR3 runs to 13 residues. V was cut by 0 bases and J by 4 bases, with 8 bases left in between. The CDR3 DNA reads as TGCGCCAGCAGCTTGGGGACAGTGTACGAGCAGTACTTC. Translating gives CASSLGTVYEQYF.

This chain uses TRBV19 with TRBJ2-1, with D tentatively TRBD2 (6 bases). V was clipped by 5 bases and J by 5 bases, with 19 bases between them. The CDR3 has 16 amino acids. Germline V CDR1 and CDR2: LNHDA, SQIVND (reference sequence). CDR3 coding DNA: TGTGCCAGTAGTCCCGAGGACGGAGGGACGAACAATGAGCAGTTCTTC. It specifies CASSPEDGGTNNEQFF.

The gene calls are TRBV7-2 and TRBJ2-7; TRBD2 aligns across 8 bases. This CDR3 region has 15 residues. Germline CDR1 reads SGHTA; CDR2 reads FQGNSA. V dropped 5 bases and J dropped 0; count of bases not matched to a gene: 6. The CDR3 loop reads CASSLTAGVSYEQYF. In nucleotides, the CDR3 is TGTGCCAGCAGCCTGACAGCGGGAGTCTCCTACGAGCAGTACTTC.

The gene calls are TRBV3-1 and TRBJ2-3; the D gene is possibly TRBD2 (7 bases). Trimming removed 2 bases at V and 2 bases at J, with 17 bases between. This CDR3 spans 17 amino acids. Germline V gene lookup returns CDR1 LGHDT and CDR2 YNNKEL (reference sequence). DNA for the CDR3: TGTGCCAGCAGCCAACGGAGGGGGGGCCGATTCACAGATACGCAGTATTTT. Translation gives CASSQRRGGRFTDTQYF.

V gene TRBV10-2 combines with J gene TRBJ2-2; 10 positions match TRBD2. The CDR3 extends over 15 amino acids. The junction had 4 bases not matched to a gene; V was cut back by 4 bases and J by 5 bases. Germline loops: CDR1 WSHSY, CDR2 SAAADI. The chain's CDR3 is CASSALAGVTGELFF. CDR3 nucleotides: TGCGCCAGCAGTGCCCTAGCGGGGGTGACCGGGGAGCTGTTTTTT.

The rearrangement links TRBV10-3 to TRBJ2-3; D ambiguous. This CDR3 has 11 amino acids. With 7 bases removed from V and 0 bases from J, the gap between germline ends came to 2 bases. CDR1 and CDR2 from the germline V gene are ENHRY and SYGVKD. The CDR3 is CAITSTDTQYF. Written as DNA, the CDR3 is TGTGCCATCACGAGCACAGATACGCAGTATTTT.

This clonotype has only a few counts. This sequence may be a read error, since a much larger clone differs from it by one base. The chain joins TRBV9 to TRBJ2-3; D unresolved. The V gene lost 0 bases and the J gene lost 5 bases, with 10 bases spanning the gap. The CDR3 contains 14 residues. Germline CDR1 and CDR2: SGDLS and YYNGEE. In nucleotides, the CDR3 is TGTGCCAGCAGCGTAGCCCTCTTCGGAGATACGCAGTATTTT. Residues: CASSVALFGDTQYF.

This chain links TRBV6-1 with TRBJ1-2, with a tentative D call TRBD1 (5 bases). The CDR3 extends over 14 amino acids. V lost 7 bases and J 6 bases, leaving 18 bases between the germline ends. CDR1 and CDR2 from the germline V gene are MNHNS and SASEGT. The CDR3 DNA sequence: TGTGCCAGCACCACGGGGGGACGAGGTCATGGCTACACCTTC. Protein: CASTTGGRGHGYTF.

This chain connects TRBV19 to TRBJ1-5, with no clear D. CDR3 size: 12 residues. Germline assignment: CDR1 LNHDA and CDR2 SQIVND (reference sequence). The ends were cut back, 5 bases at V and 0 bases at J, with 2 bases in the middle. CDR3 region: CASSLSNQPQHF. CDR3 nucleotide sequence: TGTGCCAGTAGTCTTAGCAATCAGCCCCAGCATTTT.

V is TRBV7-3 and J is TRBJ1-1, with unresolved D. V dropped 5 bases and J dropped 4 bases, with 11 bases sitting between them. CDR1 and CDR2 (germline): SGHTA, FQGTGA. The CDR3 totals 13 residues. CDR3 loop: CASSPSRSTEAFF. CDR3 in DNA: TGTGCCAGCAGCCCCTCAAGGAGCACTGAAGCTTTCTTT.

This clonotype was counted many times. The rearrangement links TRBV7-9 to TRBJ1-1, with D unclear. The CDR3 is made up of 14 amino acids. Trimming removed 3 bases from V and 1 base from J, with 9 bases in between. Per the germline V gene, CDR1 is SEHNR and CDR2 is FQNEAQ (reference sequence). The CDR3 DNA sequence: TGTGCCAGCAGCTTTGGGCGACCGAACACTGAAGCTTTCTTT. Residues: CASSFGRPNTEAFF.

This clonotype was seen ten or more times. The chain is built from TRBV6-1 and TRBJ2-1, with TRBD1 matching over 7 bases. The junction had 12 bases not matched to a gene; V was cut back by 6 bases and J by 7 bases. Germline V CDR1 and CDR2: MNHNS, SASEGT. The CDR3 covers 15 residues. CDR3 sequence reads: CASSQTTGIGNEQFF. CDR3 DNA: TGTGCCAGCAGCCAGACGACAGGGATTGGGAATGAGCAGTTCTTC.

Only one count was recorded for this clonotype. V and J are TRBV2 and TRBJ2-5; 11 bases are a match to TRBD2. The germline gives CDR1 SNHLY, CDR2 FYNNEI. The CDR3 runs 16 residues. J was trimmed by 2 bases and V by 4 bases; bases with no gene match: 6. The CDR3 loop reads CASSVSASGGQETQYF. The CDR3 coding sequence is TGTGCCAGCAGTGTTTCGGCTAGCGGGGGGCAAGAGACCCAGTACTTC.

The V call is TRBV29-1, the J call TRBJ2-5; 8 bases map to TRBD1. The germline V gene has CDR1 SQVTM and CDR2 ANQGSEA. This CDR3 comprises 14 residues. The V gene end was trimmed by 8 bases and the J gene end by 2 bases; junction bases not matched to a gene: 10. The DNA for the CDR3 is TGCAGCACCGAAGACAGGGGCCAACAAGAGACCCAGTACTTC. This gives the protein CSTEDRGQQETQYF.

The rearrangement joins TRBV10-3 to TRBJ1-5; no clear D gene. Germline V gene sequence: CDR1 ENHRY, CDR2 SYGVKD. Trimming removed 10 bases at V and 2 bases at J, with 15 bases between. The length of the CDR3 is 14 residues. CDR3 residues: CATSPRTGNQPQHF. The CDR3 coding sequence is TGTGCCACCAGCCCCCGGACCGGCAATCAGCCCCAGCATTTT.

At least ten counts were recorded for this clonotype. The chain employs TRBV20-1 and TRBJ2-5, with D uncertain. Trimming took 3 bases from V and 5 from J, leaving 13 bases between them. The CDR3 extends over 13 amino acids. Per the germline V gene, CDR1 is DFQATT and CDR2 is SNEGSKA (reference sequence). The CDR3 DNA reads as TGCAGTGCTAGTATGGCCCGTGGGGAGACCCAGTACTTC. Translating gives CSASMARGETQYF.

This chain connects TRBV20-1 to TRBJ1-1, with D tentatively TRBD1 (5 bases). This CDR3 comprises 14 residues. V lost 7 bases, J lost 3 bases, and 18 bases lay in between. Per the germline V gene, CDR1 is DFQATT and CDR2 is SNEGSKA (reference sequence). The chain's CDR3 is CSVLLGETHTEAFF. CDR3 nucleotides: TGCAGTGTATTACTAGGGGAAACCCACACTGAAGCTTTCTTT.

This clonotype has ten or more counts. V and J are TRBV11-2 and TRBJ2-2; no clear D gene. The CDR3 totals 16 residues. The ends were cut back, 1 base at V and 9 bases at J, with 18 bases in the middle. Germline V gene sequence: CDR1 SGHAT, CDR2 FQNNGV. CDR3 sequence: CASSLGHSTEPRELFF. CDR3 nucleotide sequence: TGTGCCAGCAGCTTAGGTCACTCTACAGAGCCTAGGGAGCTGTTTTTT.

To note about this clonotype: This may arise from a read error, as a much more abundant clone is one base away. This rearrangement joins TRBV5-1 to TRBJ2-1; D possibly corresponds to TRBD2 (5 bases). The CDR3 spans 15 residues. The ends were cut back, 7 bases at V and 7 bases at J, with 21 bases in the middle. Germline V gives CDR1 SGHRS, CDR2 YFSETQ. DNA of the CDR3: TGCGCCAGCGGCGATGGGCGGGTTTGTGGGAATGAGCAGTTCTTC. Amino acid sequence: CASGDGRVCGNEQFF.

This chain joins TRBV9 and TRBJ2-2, with TRBD2 matching 8 bases. The CDR3 runs 15 residues. V lost 2 bases and J lost 5; bases outside the gene matches: 5. Germline V CDR1 and CDR2: SGDLS, YYNGEE. The CDR3 DNA reads as TGTGCCAGCAGCGTGCCAGCGGGAGCTACCGGGGAGCTGTTTTTT. Its translation is CASSVPAGATGELFF. Full variable domain (rest looked up from reference TRBV9 and TRBJ2-2): DSGVTQTPKHLITATGQRVTLRCSPRSGDLSVYWYQQSLDQGLQFLIQYYNGEERAKGNILERFSAQQFPDLHSELNLSSLELGDSALYFCASSVPAGATGELFFGEGSRLTVL.

This sequence joins TRBV25-1 and TRBJ2-2; D is undetermined. Germline CDR1 reads MGHDK; CDR2 reads SYGVNS. The CDR3 is 12 residues long. The V end lost 1 base, the J end lost 7 bases, and 4 bases lay between the germline ends. The CDR3 region is CASSESVGELFF. The CDR3, as DNA: TGTGCCAGCAGTGAATCGGTCGGGGAGCTGTTTTTT.

This clonotype was observed many times. The chain carries TRBV2 and TRBJ2-1; either TRBD1 or TRBD2 may supply D (5 bases each). This CDR3 region has 15 residues. Germline CDR1 and CDR2: SNHLY and FYNNEI. Trimming shortened V by 6 bases and J by 1 base, and 13 bases separated the two germline ends. The CDR3: CASRGDQASYNEQFF. The DNA of the CDR3 is TGTGCCAGCAGGGGGGATCAAGCGTCCTACAATGAGCAGTTCTTC.

This clonotype was detected many times. The genes are TRBV12-3 or TRBV12-4 and TRBJ2-1; possibly TRBD1 or TRBD2 for D (6 bases each). Trimming removed 0 bases at V and 2 bases at J, with 8 bases between. This CDR3 region has 15 residues. The CDR3 loop reads CASSLAGGTYNEQFF. DNA of the CDR3: TGTGCCAGCAGTTTAGCAGGGGGGACCTACAATGAGCAGTTCTTC.

V and J are TRBV25-1 and TRBJ2-2, with D possibly matching TRBD2 (6 bases). Deletions cut 5 bases from V and 7 bases from J, with 23 bases between. This CDR3 comprises 17 residues. Germline lookup yields CDR1 MGHDK and CDR2 SYGVNS. The CDR3 protein is CASSLLGGADTLGELFF. The CDR3 DNA reads TGTGCCAGCAGTCTTTTGGGGGGAGCGGACACCCTCGGGGAGCTGTTTTTT. The whole variable domain, remainder taken from reference TRBV25-1 and TRBJ2-2, is EADIYQTPRYLVIGTGKKITLECSQTMGHDKMYWYQQDPGMELHLIHYSYGVNSTEKGDLSSESTVSRIRTEHFPLTLESARPSHTSQYLCASSLLGGADTLGELFFGEGSRLTVL.